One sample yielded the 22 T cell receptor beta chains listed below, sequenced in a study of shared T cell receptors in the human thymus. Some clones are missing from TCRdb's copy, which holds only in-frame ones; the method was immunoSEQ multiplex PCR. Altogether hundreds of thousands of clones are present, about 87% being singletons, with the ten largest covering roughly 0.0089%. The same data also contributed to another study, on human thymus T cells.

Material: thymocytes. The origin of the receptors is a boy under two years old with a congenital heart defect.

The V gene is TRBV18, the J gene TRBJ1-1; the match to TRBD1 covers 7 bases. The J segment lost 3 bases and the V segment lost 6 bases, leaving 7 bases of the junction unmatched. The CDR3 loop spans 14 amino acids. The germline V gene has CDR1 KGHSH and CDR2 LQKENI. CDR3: CASSGRRGHTEAFF. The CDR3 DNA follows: TGTGCCAGCTCGGGACGGAGGGGGCACACTGAAGCTTTCTTT.

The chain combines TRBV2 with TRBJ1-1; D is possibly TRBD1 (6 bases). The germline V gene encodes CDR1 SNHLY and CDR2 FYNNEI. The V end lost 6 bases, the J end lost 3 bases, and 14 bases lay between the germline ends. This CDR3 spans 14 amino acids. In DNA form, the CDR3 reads TGTGCCAGCAGCGAGGGGGGGTTCTACACTGAAGCTTTCTTT. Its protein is CASSEGGFYTEAFF. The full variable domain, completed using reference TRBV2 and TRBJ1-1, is EPEVTQTPSHQVTQMGQEVILRCVPISNHLYFYWYRQILGQKVEFLVSFYNNEISEKSEIFDDQFSVERPDGSNFTLKIRSTKLEDSAMYFCASSEGGFYTEAFFGQGTRLTVV.

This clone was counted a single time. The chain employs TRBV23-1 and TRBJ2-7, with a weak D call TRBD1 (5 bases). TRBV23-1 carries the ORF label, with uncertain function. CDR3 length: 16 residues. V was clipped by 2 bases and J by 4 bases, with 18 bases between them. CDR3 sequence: CASSQLGRSARYEQYF. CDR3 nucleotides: TGCGCCAGCAGTCAACTGGGGCGGTCGGCCCGTTACGAGCAGTACTTC.

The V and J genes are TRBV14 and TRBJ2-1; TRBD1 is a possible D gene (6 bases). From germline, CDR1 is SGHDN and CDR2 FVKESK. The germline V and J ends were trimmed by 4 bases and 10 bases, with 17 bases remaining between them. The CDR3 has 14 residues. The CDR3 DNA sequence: TGTGCCAGCAGCCCTGGGACACCCAATAGGGAGCAGTTCTTC. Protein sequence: CASSPGTPNREQFF.

CDR3 in amino acids: CASSLTGIGYGYTF. The CDR3 DNA is TGTGCCAGCAGCTTGACAGGGATTGGGTATGGCTACACCTTC. V is TRBV5-8 and J is TRBJ1-2, with D tentatively TRBD1 (6 bases). Germline V CDR1 and CDR2: SGHTS, YDEGEE. The CDR3 is 14 residues long. V was pared by 1 base and J by 5 bases, with 12 bases between.

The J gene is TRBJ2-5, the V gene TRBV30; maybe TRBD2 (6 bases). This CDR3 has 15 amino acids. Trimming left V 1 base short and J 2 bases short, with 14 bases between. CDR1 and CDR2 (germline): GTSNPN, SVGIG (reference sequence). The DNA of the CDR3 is TGTGCCTGGAGTGGGGGGGAGTTTTTACAAGAGACCCAGTACTTC. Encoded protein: CAWSGGEFLQETQYF.

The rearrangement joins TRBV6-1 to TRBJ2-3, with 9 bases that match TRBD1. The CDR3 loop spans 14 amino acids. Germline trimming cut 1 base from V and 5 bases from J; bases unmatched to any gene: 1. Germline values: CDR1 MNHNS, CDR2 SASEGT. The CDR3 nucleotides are TGTGCCAGCAGTGAAGAGGACAGGGGAGATACGCAGTATTTT. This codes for CASSEEDRGDTQYF.

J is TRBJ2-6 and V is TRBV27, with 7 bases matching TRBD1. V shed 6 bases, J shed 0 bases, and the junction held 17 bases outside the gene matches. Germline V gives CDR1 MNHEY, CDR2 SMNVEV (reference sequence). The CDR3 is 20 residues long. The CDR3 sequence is CASSHGTVRALSSGANVLTF. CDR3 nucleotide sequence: TGTGCCAGCAGCCATGGGACAGTGAGGGCACTAAGCTCTGGGGCCAACGTCCTGACTTTC. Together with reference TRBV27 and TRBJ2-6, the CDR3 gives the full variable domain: EAQVTQNPRYLITVTGKKLTVTCSQNMNHEYMSWYRQDPGLGLRQIYYSMNVEVTDKGDVPEGYKVSRKEKRNFPLILESPSPNQTSLYFCASSHGTVRALSSGANVLTFGAGSRLTVL.

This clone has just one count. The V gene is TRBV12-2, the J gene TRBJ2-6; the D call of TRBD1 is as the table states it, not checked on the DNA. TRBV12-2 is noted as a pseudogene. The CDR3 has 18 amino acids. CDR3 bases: TGTGCAAGTCGACATGGGACAGGAGATATCTCTGGGGCCAACGTCCTGACTTTC. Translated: CASRHGTGDISGANVLTF.

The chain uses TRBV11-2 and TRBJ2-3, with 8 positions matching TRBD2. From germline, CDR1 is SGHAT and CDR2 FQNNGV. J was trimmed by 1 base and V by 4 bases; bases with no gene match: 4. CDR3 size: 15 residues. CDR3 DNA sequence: TGTGCCAGCAGCTCCGGACTAGCCGGCACAGATACGCAGTATTTT. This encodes CASSSGLAGTDTQYF.

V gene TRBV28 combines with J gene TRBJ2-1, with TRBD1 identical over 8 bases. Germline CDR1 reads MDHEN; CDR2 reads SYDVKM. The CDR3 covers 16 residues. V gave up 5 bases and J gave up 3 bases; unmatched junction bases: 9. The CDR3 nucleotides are TGTGCCAGCAGTGAACAGGGGGAGGCCCACTACAATGAGCAGTTCTTC. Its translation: CASSEQGEAHYNEQFF.

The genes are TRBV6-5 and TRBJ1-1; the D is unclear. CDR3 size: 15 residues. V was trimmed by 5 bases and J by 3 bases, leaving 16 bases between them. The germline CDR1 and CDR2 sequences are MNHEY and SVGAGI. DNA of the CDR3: TGTGCCAGCAGTGTACATGGGGAGACGGACACTGAAGCTTTCTTT. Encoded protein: CASSVHGETDTEAFF.

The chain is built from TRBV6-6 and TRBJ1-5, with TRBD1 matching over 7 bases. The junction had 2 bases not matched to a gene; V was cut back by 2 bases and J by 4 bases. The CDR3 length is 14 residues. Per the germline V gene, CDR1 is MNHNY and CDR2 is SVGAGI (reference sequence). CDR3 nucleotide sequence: TGTGCCAGCAGTTACGACAGGGAAAATCAGCCCCAGCATTTT. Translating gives CASSYDRENQPQHF.

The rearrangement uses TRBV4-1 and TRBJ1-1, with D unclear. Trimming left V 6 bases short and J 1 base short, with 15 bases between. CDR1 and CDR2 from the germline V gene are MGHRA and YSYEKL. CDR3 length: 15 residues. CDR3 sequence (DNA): TGCGCCAGCAGACCCCGGGTTCTGGGGAACACTGAAGCTTTCTTT. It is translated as CASRPRVLGNTEAFF.

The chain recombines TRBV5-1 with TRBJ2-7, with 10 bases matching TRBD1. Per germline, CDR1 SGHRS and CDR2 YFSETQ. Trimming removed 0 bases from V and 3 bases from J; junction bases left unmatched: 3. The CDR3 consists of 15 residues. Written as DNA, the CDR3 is TGCGCCAGCAGCTTGGGGACAGGGGGATTCTACGAGCAGTACTTC. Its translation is CASSLGTGGFYEQYF.

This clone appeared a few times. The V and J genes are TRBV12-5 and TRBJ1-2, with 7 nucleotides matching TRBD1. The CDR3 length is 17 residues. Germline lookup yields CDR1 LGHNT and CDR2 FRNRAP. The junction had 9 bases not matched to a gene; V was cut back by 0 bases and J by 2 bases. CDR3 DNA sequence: TGTGCTAGTGGTTTGGTATCCCTAAGACAGGGAAACTATGGCTACACCTTC. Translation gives CASGLVSLRQGNYGYTF.

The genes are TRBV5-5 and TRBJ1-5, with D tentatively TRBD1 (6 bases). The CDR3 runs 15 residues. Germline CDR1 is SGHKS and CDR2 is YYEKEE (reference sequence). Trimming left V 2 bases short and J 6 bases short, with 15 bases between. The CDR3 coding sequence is TGTGCCAGCAGCTTAGAGACGTCAGGGGCTCAGCCCCAGCATTTT. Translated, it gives CASSLETSGAQPQHF.

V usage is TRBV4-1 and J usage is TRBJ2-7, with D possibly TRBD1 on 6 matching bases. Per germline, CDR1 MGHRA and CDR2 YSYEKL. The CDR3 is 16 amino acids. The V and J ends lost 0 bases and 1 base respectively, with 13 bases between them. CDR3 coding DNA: TGCGCCAGCAGCCAAGATGGGACGAGGGGGTCCTACGAGCAGTACTTC. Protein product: CASSQDGTRGSYEQYF.

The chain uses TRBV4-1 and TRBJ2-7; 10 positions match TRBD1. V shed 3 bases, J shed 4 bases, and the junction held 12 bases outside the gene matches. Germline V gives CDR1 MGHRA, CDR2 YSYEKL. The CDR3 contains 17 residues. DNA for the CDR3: TGCGCCAGCAGCCAGATTCCCCCCGGGACAGGGGAATACGAGCAGTACTTC. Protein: CASSQIPPGTGEYEQYF.

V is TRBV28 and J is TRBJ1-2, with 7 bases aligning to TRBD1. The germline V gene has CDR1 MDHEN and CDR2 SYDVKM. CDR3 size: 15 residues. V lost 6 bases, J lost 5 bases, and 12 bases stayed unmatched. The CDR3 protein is CASRNPTGEAYGYTF. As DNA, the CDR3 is TGTGCCAGCAGGAACCCAACAGGGGAAGCGTATGGCTACACCTTC.

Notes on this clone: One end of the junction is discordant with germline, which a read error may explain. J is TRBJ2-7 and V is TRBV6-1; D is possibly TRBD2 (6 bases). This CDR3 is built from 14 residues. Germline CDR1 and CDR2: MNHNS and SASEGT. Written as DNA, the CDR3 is TGTGCCAGCAGTTTACTCCGGGACTCCCACGAGCAGTACTTC. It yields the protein CASSLLRDSHEQYF.

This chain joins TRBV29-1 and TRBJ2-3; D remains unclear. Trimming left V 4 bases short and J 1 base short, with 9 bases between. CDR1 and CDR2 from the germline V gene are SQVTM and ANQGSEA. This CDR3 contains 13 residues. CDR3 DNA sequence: TGCAGCGTTGGAATTGGAGGCACAGATACGCAGTATTTT. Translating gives CSVGIGGTDTQYF.